The entry that follows covers one T cell receptor beta chain sequence. Its antigen is unidentified. This specimen belongs to a study of a mutant IDH1 vaccine in newly diagnosed glioma. The overall study: Vaccines began 4-6 weeks after radiotherapy alone, or with temozolomide cycles. Most patients had received both radiotherapy and temozolomide, the prior options being radiotherapy, temozolomide, or both. Patients under treatment included about 60% males and around 38% females and had a mean age of roughly 43 years.

This CDR3 spans 17 amino acids. Germline values: CDR1 MDHEN, CDR2 SYDVKM. V was pared by 2 bases and J by 7 bases, with 12 bases of the junction left unmatched. Time point denoted: week 47, end of study. Each dose of the vaccine consisted of 300 ug of mutant IDH1 20-mer peptide, with topical imiquimod. Administration of eight vaccinations to patients took place in weeks 1, 3, 5, 7, 11, 15, 19, 23. Clones were read by immunoSEQ multiplex PCR, and TCRdb kept only the in-frame ones, dropping some. Of 30,000 to 40,000 clones in the sample, 80% to 95% were seen once. The sequence was collected from a woman aged 35 to 49 with glioma. Sequenced here: PBMCs, sampled from a glioma patient whose treatment included an IDH1 peptide vaccine. The chain combines TRBV28 with TRBJ2-1; 9 nucleotides agree with TRBD2. CDR3 region: CASSLPAGAGGGNEQFF. CDR3 bases: TGTGCCAGCAGTTTACCCGCGGGAGCGGGAGGTGGGAATGAGCAGTTCTTC.